The entry below describes one T cell receptor (beta chain). Recruits, aged roughly 18 to 90 years, lived in 24 US areas. The study assigned cohorts using participant-reported clinical history. All exposed participants met a person with COVID-19 within 2 weeks before entering the study. Trimming took 1 base from V and 2 from J, leaving 15 bases between them. The CDR3 contains 16 residues. The germline V gene encodes CDR1 SGHAT and CDR2 FQDESV (reference sequence). This entry comes from a study of blood T cell repertoires in COVID-19. Study in general: PBMCs, B-cell-depleted T cells, or T cells provided the cDNA or gDNA that made up the material.

Repertoires were generated with immunoSEQ multiplex PCR, while TCRdb's copy carries only in-frame clones and drops some. The sample has under 450,000 clones, 80% to 95% seen once. This sequence originates from a woman aged 35 to 49 who had been exposed to COVID-19. The chain is built from TRBV11-1 and TRBJ2-7, with a weak D call TRBD1 (6 bases). Sequenced: PBMCs or T cells enriched from blood (not recorded which). The CDR3 is CASSLGGGRPPYEQYF. Here the CDR3 DNA reads TGTGCCAGCAGCTTAGGTGGGGGCAGGCCACCCTACGAGCAGTACTTC.